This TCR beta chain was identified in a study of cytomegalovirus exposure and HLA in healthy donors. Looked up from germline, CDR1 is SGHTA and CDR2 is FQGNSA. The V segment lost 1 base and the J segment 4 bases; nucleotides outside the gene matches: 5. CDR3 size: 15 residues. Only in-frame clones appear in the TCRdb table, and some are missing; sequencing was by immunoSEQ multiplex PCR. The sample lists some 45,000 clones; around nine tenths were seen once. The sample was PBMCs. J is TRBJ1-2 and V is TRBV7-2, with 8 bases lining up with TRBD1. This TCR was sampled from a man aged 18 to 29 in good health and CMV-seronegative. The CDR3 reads CASSLEAGGVYGYTF. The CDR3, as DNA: TGTGCCAGCAGCTTAGAGGCAGGGGGCGTCTATGGCTACACCTTC.